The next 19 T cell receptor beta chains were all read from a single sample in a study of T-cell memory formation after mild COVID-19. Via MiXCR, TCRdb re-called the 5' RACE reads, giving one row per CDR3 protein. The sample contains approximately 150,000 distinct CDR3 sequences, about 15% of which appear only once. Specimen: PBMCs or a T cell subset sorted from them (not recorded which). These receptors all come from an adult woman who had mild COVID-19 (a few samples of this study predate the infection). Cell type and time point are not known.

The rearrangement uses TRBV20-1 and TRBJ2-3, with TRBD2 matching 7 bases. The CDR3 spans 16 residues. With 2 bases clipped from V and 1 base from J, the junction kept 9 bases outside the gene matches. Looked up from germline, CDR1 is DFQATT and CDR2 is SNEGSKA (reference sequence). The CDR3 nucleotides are TGCAGTGCTAGACTGAGAACTAGCGAAGGCACAGATACGCAGTATTTT. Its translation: CSARLRTSEGTDTQYF.

This CDR3 is CASSQRSGTGANVLTF. The CDR3 DNA reads as TGTGCCAGCAGCCAAAGGTCAGGGACTGGGGCCAACGTCCTGACTTTC. This chain uses TRBV7-3 with TRBJ2-6, with D possibly TRBD1 on 5 matching bases. There are 16 residues in the CDR3. With 5 bases removed from V and 2 bases from J, the gap between germline ends came to 13 bases. The germline CDR1 and CDR2 sequences are SGHTA and FQGTGA.

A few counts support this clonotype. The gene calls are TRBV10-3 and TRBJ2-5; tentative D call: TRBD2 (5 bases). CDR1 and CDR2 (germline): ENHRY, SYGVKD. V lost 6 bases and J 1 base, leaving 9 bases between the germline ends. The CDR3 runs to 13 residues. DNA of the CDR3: TGTGCCATCAGAGATGGGAGCCAAGAGACCCAGTACTTC. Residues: CAIRDGSQETQYF.

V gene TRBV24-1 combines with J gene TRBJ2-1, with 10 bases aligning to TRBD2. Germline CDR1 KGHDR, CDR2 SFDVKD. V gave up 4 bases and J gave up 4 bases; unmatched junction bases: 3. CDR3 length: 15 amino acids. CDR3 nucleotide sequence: TGTGCCACCAGTGACGGGACTAGCGTTTACAATGAGCAGTTCTTC. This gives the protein CATSDGTSVYNEQFF.

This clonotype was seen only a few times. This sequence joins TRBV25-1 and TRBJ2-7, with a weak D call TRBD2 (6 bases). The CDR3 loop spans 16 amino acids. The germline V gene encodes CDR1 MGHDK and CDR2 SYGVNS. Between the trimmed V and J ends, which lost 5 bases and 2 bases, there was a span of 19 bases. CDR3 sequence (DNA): TGTGCCAGCAGTCCTCTGGGCGGGACGGTAGCCTACGAGCAGTACTTC. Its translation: CASSPLGGTVAYEQYF.

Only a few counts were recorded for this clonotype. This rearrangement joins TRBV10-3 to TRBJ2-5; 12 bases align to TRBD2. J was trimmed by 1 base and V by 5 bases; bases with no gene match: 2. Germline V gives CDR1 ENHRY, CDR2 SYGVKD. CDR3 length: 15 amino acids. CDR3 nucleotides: TGTGCCATCAGTTCTAGCGGGAGGGCCCAAGAGACCCAGTACTTC. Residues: CAISSSGRAQETQYF.

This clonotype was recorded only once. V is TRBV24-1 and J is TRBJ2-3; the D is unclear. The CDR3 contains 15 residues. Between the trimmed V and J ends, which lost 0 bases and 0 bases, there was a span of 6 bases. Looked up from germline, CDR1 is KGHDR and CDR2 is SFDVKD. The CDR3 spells CATSDLPDSTDTQYF. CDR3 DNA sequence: TGTGCCACCAGTGATTTGCCCGACAGCACAGATACGCAGTATTTT.

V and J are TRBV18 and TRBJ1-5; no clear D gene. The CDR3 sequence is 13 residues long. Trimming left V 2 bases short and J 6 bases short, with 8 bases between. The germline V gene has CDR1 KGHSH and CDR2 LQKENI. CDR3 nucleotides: TGTGCCAGCTCACCAGGGGAGGGTCAGCCCCAGCATTTT. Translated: CASSPGEGQPQHF.

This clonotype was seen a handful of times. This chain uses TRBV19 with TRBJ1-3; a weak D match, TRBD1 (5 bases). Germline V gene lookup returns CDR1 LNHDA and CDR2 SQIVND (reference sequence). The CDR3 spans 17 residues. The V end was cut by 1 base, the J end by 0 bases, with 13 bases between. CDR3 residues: CASSIVLYRSSGNTIYF. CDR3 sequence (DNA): TGTGCCAGTAGTATAGTCCTATACAGGTCCTCTGGAAACACCATATATTTT. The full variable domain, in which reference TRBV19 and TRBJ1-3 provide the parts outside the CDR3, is DGGITQSPKYLFRKEGQNVTLSCEQNLNHDAMYWYRQDPGQGLRLIYYSQIVNDFQKGDIAEGYSVSREKKESFPLTVTSAQKNPTAFYLCASSIVLYRSSGNTIYFGEGSWLTVV.

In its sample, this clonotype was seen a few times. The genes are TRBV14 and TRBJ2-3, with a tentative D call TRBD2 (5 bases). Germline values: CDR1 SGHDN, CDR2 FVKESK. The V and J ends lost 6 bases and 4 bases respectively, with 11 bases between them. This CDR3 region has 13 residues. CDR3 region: CASRFLGADTQYF. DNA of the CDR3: TGTGCCAGCAGGTTTCTCGGGGCAGATACGCAGTATTTT.

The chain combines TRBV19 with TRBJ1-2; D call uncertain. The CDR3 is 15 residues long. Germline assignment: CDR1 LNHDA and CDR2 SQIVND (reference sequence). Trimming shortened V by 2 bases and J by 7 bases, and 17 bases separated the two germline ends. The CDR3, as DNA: TGTGCCAGTAGTATAAAGGGAAGTCGGATAGGTGGCTACACCTTC. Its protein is CASSIKGSRIGGYTF.

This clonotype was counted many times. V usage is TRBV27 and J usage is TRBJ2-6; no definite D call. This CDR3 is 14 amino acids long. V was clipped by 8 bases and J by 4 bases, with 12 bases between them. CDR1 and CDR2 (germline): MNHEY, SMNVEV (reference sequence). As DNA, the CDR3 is TGTGCCAGCTCTTCAGCTGTCGGGGCCAACGTCCTGACTTTC. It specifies CASSSAVGANVLTF.

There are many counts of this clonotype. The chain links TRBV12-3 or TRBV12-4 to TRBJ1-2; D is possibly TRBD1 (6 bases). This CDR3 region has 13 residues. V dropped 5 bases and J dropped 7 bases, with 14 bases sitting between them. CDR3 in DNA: TGTGCCAGCAGTCCCACGGAGACAGGTGGCTACACCTTC. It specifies CASSPTETGGYTF.

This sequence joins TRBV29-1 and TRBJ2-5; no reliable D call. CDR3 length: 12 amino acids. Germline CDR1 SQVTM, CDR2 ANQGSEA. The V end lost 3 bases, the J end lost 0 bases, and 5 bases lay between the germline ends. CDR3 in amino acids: CSVEADQETQYF. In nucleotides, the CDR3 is TGCAGCGTTGAGGCGGACCAAGAGACCCAGTACTTC.

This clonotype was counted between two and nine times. Written as DNA, the CDR3 is TGCGCCAGCAGATCAGGGGCAAACTACGAGCAGTACTTC. This translates into CASRSGANYEQYF. This chain joins TRBV5-1 and TRBJ2-7; TRBD1 might be the D (6 bases). The CDR3 sequence is 13 residues long. Trimming removed 5 bases from V and 3 bases from J, with 12 bases in between. Germline assignment: CDR1 SGHRS and CDR2 YFSETQ.

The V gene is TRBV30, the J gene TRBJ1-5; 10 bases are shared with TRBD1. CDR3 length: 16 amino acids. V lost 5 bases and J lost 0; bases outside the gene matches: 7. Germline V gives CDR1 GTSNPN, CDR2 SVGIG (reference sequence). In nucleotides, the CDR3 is TGTGCCTGGGGGGGACAGGGGACCTATAGCAATCAGCCCCAGCATTTT. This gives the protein CAWGGQGTYSNQPQHF.

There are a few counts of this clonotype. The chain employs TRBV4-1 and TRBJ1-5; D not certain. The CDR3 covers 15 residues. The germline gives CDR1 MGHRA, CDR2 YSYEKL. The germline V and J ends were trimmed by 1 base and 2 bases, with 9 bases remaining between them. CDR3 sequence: CASSQVAVGNQPQHF. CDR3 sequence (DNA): TGCGCCAGCAGCCAAGTTGCCGTCGGCAATCAGCCCCAGCATTTT.

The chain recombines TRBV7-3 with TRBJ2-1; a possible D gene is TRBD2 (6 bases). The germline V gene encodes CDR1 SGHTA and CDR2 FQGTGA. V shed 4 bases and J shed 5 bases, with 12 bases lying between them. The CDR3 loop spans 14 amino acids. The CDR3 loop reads CASSSSGVNNEQFF. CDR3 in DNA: TGTGCCAGCAGCTCGTCGGGGGTTAACAATGAGCAGTTCTTC. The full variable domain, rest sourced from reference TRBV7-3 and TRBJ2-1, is GAGVSQTPSNKVTEKGKYVELRCDPISGHTALYWYRQSLGQGPEFLIYFQGTGAADDSGLPNDRFFAVRPEGSVSTLKIQRTERGDSAVYLCASSSSGVNNEQFFGPGTRLTVL.

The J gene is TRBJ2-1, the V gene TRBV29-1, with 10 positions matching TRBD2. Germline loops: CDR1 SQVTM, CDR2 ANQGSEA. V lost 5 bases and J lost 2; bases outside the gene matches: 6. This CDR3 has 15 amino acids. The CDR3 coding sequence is TGCAGCGTTCACTTAGCGGGAGGTCCCTACAATGAGCAGTTCTTC. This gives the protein CSVHLAGGPYNEQFF.